The 25 T cell receptor beta chains reported below all come from one sample, sequenced in a study of patients and donors after allogeneic stem cell transplantation. MiXCR was run by TCRdb on the RT-PCR reads, yielding one entry per CDR3 protein. Here the sample spans about 410,000 distinct CDR3 sequences, 16% being singletons. Material: blood, either unsorted or a sorted T cell fraction (not recorded which). The source is a human donor who was either an allogeneic HSCT recipient or a stem cell or donor lymphocyte infusion donor (not recorded which). It is not recorded whose cells these are; they may come from a transplant donor.

This clonotype has a count of ten or more. The chain employs TRBV11-2 and TRBJ2-3; no clear D gene. This CDR3 region has 14 residues. V lost 1 base and J lost 0, with 5 bases in between. Germline assignment: CDR1 SGHAT and CDR2 FQNNGV. This chain's CDR3 is CASSLGPSTDTQYF. The CDR3 nucleotides read TGTGCCAGCAGCTTAGGGCCTAGCACAGATACGCAGTATTTT. The full variable domain, its missing parts supplied by reference TRBV11-2 and TRBJ2-3, is EAGVAQSPRYKIIEKRQSVAFWCNPISGHATLYWYQQILGQGPKLLIQFQNNGVVDDSQLPKDRFSAERLKGVDSTLKIQPAKLEDSAVYLCASSLGPSTDTQYFGPGTRLTVL.

The chain recombines TRBV7-9 with TRBJ2-4; a possible D gene is TRBD2 (7 bases). The V gene's germline CDR1 is SEHNR and CDR2 FQNEAQ (reference sequence). This CDR3 region has 16 residues. Trimming removed 0 bases from V and 2 bases from J, with 11 bases in between. The CDR3 protein is CASSLAGGPPKNIQYF. CDR3 bases: TGTGCCAGCAGCTTAGCGGGGGGGCCGCCCAAAAACATTCAGTACTTC.

This clonotype was recorded a few times. The CDR3 nucleotides read TGTGCCAGCAGCTTAATCCTAGCGGGCCAACAAGAGACCCAGTACTTC. Translation: CASSLILAGQQETQYF. The chain combines TRBV11-2 with TRBJ2-5; TRBD2 matches at 8 bases. CDR3 length: 16 residues. CDR1 and CDR2 from the germline V gene are SGHAT and FQNNGV. J gave up 2 bases and V 2 bases, and 7 bases lay outside the gene matches.

The chain carries TRBV20-1 and TRBJ2-2, with TRBD2 matching 8 bases. The CDR3 sequence is 20 residues long. Per the germline V gene, CDR1 is DFQATT and CDR2 is SNEGSKA (reference sequence). J lost 0 bases, V lost 0 bases, and 15 bases had no gene match. CDR3 bases: TGCAGTGCTAGAGATTCCCCCGGGACTAGAACCCACCCGAACACCGGGGAGCTGTTTTTT. It translates to CSARDSPGTRTHPNTGELFF.

V and J are TRBV25-1 and TRBJ1-3; D is undetermined. The length of the CDR3 is 11 residues. Germline loops: CDR1 MGHDK, CDR2 SYGVNS. V lost 5 bases, J lost 8 bases, and 7 bases lay in between. CDR3 sequence (DNA): TGTGCCAGCAGTATCGATCACACCATATATTTT. This encodes CASSIDHTIYF.

This chain uses TRBV7-6 with TRBJ1-4; tentative D call: TRBD1 (5 bases). V shed 5 bases and J shed 4 bases, with 17 bases lying between them. The CDR3 runs 16 residues. Germline values: CDR1 SGHVS, CDR2 FNYEAQ. The CDR3 DNA is TGTGCCAGCAGCCCCTACCTTACGGGGGGTAATGAAAAACTGTTTTTT. This encodes CASSPYLTGGNEKLFF. Using reference TRBV7-6 and TRBJ1-4 for the parts outside the CDR3, the full variable domain is GAGVSQSPRYKVTKRGQDVALRCDPISGHVSLYWYRQALGQGPEFLTYFNYEAQQDKSGLPNDRFSAERPEGSISTLTIQRTEQRDSAMYRCASSPYLTGGNEKLFFGSGTQLSVL.

This sequence joins TRBV6-1 and TRBJ1-1; 8 nucleotides line up with TRBD1. Germline V gene sequence: CDR1 MNHNS, CDR2 SASEGT. V lost 6 bases to trimming and J lost 5 bases; unmatched junction nucleotides: 5. The CDR3 length is 13 residues. The CDR3 protein is CASRRTGQTEAFF. As DNA, the CDR3 is TGTGCCAGCAGACGGACAGGGCAGACTGAAGCTTTCTTT.

CDR3 DNA: TGCGCCAGCTCTTTGTCGGCAGGGAACAATGAGCAGTTCTTC. This codes for CASSLSAGNNEQFF. The rearrangement links TRBV5-1 to TRBJ2-1; possibly TRBD1 for D (5 bases). CDR1 is SGHRS, CDR2 YFSETQ, per germline. This CDR3 region has 14 residues. Trimming took off 7 bases at V and 5 bases at J, with 16 bases between the two ends.

This clonotype was seen a few times. The CDR3 spells CASSPGGGNEKLFF. CDR3 DNA sequence: TGCGCCAGCAGCCCGGGAGGGGGGAATGAAAAACTGTTTTTT. The rearrangement links TRBV5-1 to TRBJ1-4; a possible D gene is TRBD1 (6 bases). V lost 4 bases and J lost 5, with 12 bases in between. This CDR3 contains 14 residues. The germline CDR1 and CDR2 sequences are SGHRS and YFSETQ.

This clonotype was counted ten times or more. This chain connects TRBV27 to TRBJ2-2; the match to TRBD1 covers 9 bases. V lost 3 bases, J lost 5 bases, and 7 bases stayed unmatched. This CDR3 spans 16 amino acids. Germline CDR1 MNHEY, CDR2 SMNVEV (reference sequence). CDR3 DNA sequence: TGTGCCAGCAGTTTTAGGGGACAGGGAGGTACCGGGGAGCTGTTTTTT. Amino acids: CASSFRGQGGTGELFF.

There are a few counts of this clonotype. The chain couples TRBV4-1 to TRBJ2-1; D is unresolved. Trimming shortened V by 1 base and J by 8 bases, and 6 bases separated the two germline ends. The germline V gene has CDR1 MGHRA and CDR2 YSYEKL. This CDR3 is 12 amino acids long. The chain's CDR3 is CASSQAGHEQFF. The CDR3 coding sequence is TGCGCCAGCAGCCAAGCAGGCCATGAGCAGTTCTTC.

This clonotype was detected ten times or more. The J gene is TRBJ2-3, the V gene TRBV12-3 or TRBV12-4; 12 bases agree with TRBD2. This CDR3 is 18 amino acids long. With V trimmed by 7 bases and J by 1 base, 12 bases remained unmatched. CDR3 DNA: TGTGCCAGCACGTCCCGTCTAGCGGGGGGGCGCGGCACAGATACGCAGTATTTT. It yields the protein CASTSRLAGGRGTDTQYF.

This clonotype has a handful of counts. This CDR3 is CASVEGANNYGYTF. For the CDR3, the DNA is TGTGCCAGCGTTGAGGGAGCTAATAACTATGGCTACACCTTC. This chain uses TRBV12-3 or TRBV12-4 with TRBJ1-2; D unresolved. There are 14 residues in the CDR3. V gave up 8 bases and J gave up 1 base, with 14 bases separating them.

V usage is TRBV2 and J usage is TRBJ2-3; 13 nucleotides align to TRBD2. V lost 7 bases to trimming and J lost 6 bases; unmatched junction nucleotides: 4. The CDR3 consists of 14 residues. The germline CDR1 and CDR2 sequences are SNHLY and FYNNEI. CDR3 residues: CASKQTSGRDTQYF. CDR3 in DNA: TGTGCCAGCAAGCAGACTAGCGGGAGGGATACGCAGTATTTT.

This clonotype was counted between two and nine times. This chain links TRBV29-1 with TRBJ2-1, with D possibly being TRBD2 (6 bases). The CDR3 runs 14 residues. V shed 6 bases and J shed 6 bases, with 18 bases lying between them. Germline values: CDR1 SQVTM, CDR2 ANQGSEA. The CDR3 sequence: CSVGEVLIGNEQFF. The CDR3 DNA is TGCAGCGTGGGGGAGGTCCTGATAGGCAATGAGCAGTTCTTC.

A few counts support this clonotype. The rearrangement joins TRBV7-2 to TRBJ1-6; the match to TRBD1 covers 8 bases. Germline lookup yields CDR1 SGHTA and CDR2 FQGNSA. The V gene end was trimmed by 6 bases and the J gene end by 7 bases; junction bases not matched to a gene: 5. This CDR3 region has 14 residues. The CDR3 spells CASRQGAANSPLHF. CDR3 DNA sequence: TGTGCCAGCAGGCAGGGGGCCGCGAATTCACCCCTCCACTTT.

This chain links TRBV4-3 with TRBJ2-1, with 10 positions matching TRBD1. The CDR3 totals 17 residues. Germline V lookup: CDR1 LGHNA, CDR2 YSLEER. With V trimmed by 4 bases and J by 4 bases, 10 bases remained unmatched. The CDR3 is CASSPGQGSRPYNEQFF. DNA for the CDR3: TGCGCCAGCAGCCCGGGACAGGGGAGTCGGCCGTACAATGAGCAGTTCTTC.

This chain uses TRBV20-1 with TRBJ2-7; D is unresolved. Trimming shortened V by 0 bases and J by 4 bases, and 16 bases separated the two germline ends. The germline V gene has CDR1 DFQATT and CDR2 SNEGSKA (reference sequence). The CDR3 length is 15 residues. DNA for the CDR3: TGCAGTGCTAGAGAAGACTGGCTCCTTGAATACGAGCAGTACTTC. The encoded protein is CSAREDWLLEYEQYF.

There are a few counts of this clonotype. The chain uses TRBV11-3 and TRBJ2-3, with D hard to call. CDR3 length: 15 amino acids. The V gene lost 3 bases and the J gene lost 1 base, with 11 bases spanning the gap. Germline CDR1 and CDR2: SGHNT and YENEEA. CDR3 coding DNA: TGTGCCAGCAGCTTGACAAAAGCCGGCACAGATACGCAGTATTTT. Translating it yields CASSLTKAGTDTQYF.

The J gene is TRBJ2-3, the V gene TRBV7-3; D is ambiguous. CDR1 SGHTA and CDR2 FQGTGA come from the germline V gene. The CDR3 consists of 14 residues. V lost 5 bases, J lost 6 bases, and 15 bases lay in between. Here the CDR3 DNA reads TGTGCCAGCAGCCCCTATCCTGGCTCCGATACGCAGTATTTT. This sequence encodes CASSPYPGSDTQYF.

This clonotype was seen only a few times. V is TRBV30 and J is TRBJ1-1, with D perhaps matching TRBD1 (6 bases). This CDR3 has 14 amino acids. Germline assignment: CDR1 GTSNPN and CDR2 SVGIG (reference sequence). Deletions cut 5 bases from V and 2 bases from J, with 15 bases between. The CDR3 DNA is TGTGCCTGGGCCCCGGGGGCTTTTAACACTGAAGCTTTCTTT. It specifies CAWAPGAFNTEAFF.

The gene calls are TRBV19 and TRBJ1-2, with 7 bases lining up with TRBD1. The CDR3 runs 16 residues. Per the germline V gene, CDR1 is LNHDA and CDR2 is SQIVND (reference sequence). V trimming: 5 bases; J trimming: 4 bases; junction bases outside the gene matches: 13. The CDR3 nucleotides read TGTGCCAGTAGTCCAAATCCCGGGACAGTGAGCTATGGCTACACCTTC. Encoded protein: CASSPNPGTVSYGYTF.

DNA for the CDR3: TGTGCCAGCAGCCAAGGAAGTGTGCTAGCGGGAGGGGGGCAAGAGACCCAGTACTTC. It translates to CASSQGSVLAGGGQETQYF. The V and J genes are TRBV4-2 and TRBJ2-5; TRBD2 matches at 12 bases. Per the germline V gene, CDR1 is LGHNA and CDR2 is YNFKEQ. The CDR3 is 19 amino acids. V was pared by 1 base and J by 2 bases, with 11 bases of the junction left unmatched.

V and J are TRBV9 and TRBJ2-5; TRBD2 aligns across 11 bases. The CDR3 loop spans 15 amino acids. Germline V gene lookup returns CDR1 SGDLS and CDR2 YYNGEE. V was clipped by 3 bases and J by 5 bases; unmatched bases: 6. CDR3 loop: CASSGSGGGPETQYF. As DNA, the CDR3 is TGTGCCAGCAGCGGTAGCGGGGGGGGCCCGGAGACCCAGTACTTC.

This clonotype was observed at least ten times. The chain combines TRBV7-8 with TRBJ2-7, with a tentative D call TRBD2 (6 bases). The ends were cut back, 2 bases at V and 12 bases at J, with 14 bases in the middle. Germline V CDR1 and CDR2: SGHVS, FQNEAQ. The CDR3 runs to 12 residues. In nucleotides, the CDR3 is TGTGCCAGCAGCTTAAGCGGGTTGGAATGGTACTTC. It translates to CASSLSGLEWYF.